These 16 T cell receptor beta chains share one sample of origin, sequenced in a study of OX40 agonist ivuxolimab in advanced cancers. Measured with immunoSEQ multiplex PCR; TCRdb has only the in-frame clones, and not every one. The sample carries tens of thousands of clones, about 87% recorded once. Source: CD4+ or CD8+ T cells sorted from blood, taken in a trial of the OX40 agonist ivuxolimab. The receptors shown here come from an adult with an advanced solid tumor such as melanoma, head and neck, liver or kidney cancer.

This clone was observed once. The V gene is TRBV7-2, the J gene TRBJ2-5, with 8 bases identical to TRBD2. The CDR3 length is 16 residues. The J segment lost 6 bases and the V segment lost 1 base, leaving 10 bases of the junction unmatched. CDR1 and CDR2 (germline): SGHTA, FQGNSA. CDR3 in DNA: TGTGCCAGCAGCTTAGACGGGGGGGGCCTTGGGAAGACCCAGTACTTC. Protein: CASSLDGGGLGKTQYF.

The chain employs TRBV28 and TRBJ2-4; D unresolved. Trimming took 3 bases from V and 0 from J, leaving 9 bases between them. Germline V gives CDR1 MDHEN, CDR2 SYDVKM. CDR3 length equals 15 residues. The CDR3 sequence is CASSFGEQAKNIQYF. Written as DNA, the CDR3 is TGTGCCAGCAGTTTTGGGGAACAAGCCAAAAACATTCAGTACTTC.

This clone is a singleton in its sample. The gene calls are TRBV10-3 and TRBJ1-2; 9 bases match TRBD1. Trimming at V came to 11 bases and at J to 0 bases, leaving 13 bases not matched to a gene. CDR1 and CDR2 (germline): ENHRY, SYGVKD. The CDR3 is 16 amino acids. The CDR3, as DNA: TGTGCCTCCAAGGGGGACAGGGCCGACTCTAACTATGGCTACACCTTC. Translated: CASKGDRADSNYGYTF.

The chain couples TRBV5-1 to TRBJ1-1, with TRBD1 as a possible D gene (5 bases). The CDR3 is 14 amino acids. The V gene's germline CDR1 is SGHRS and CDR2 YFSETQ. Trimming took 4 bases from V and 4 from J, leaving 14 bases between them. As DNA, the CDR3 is TGCGCCAGCAGCCCCAATTTGGGGGTCACTGAAGCTTTCTTT. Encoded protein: CASSPNLGVTEAFF.

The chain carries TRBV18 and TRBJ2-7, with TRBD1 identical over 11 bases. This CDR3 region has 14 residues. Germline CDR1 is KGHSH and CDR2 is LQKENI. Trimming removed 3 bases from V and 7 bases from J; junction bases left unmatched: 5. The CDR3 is CASSPPGTGGEQYF. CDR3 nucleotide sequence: TGTGCCAGCTCACCCCCCGGGACAGGGGGGGAGCAGTACTTC. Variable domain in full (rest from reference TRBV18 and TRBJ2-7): NAGVMQNPRHLVRRRGQEARLRCSPMKGHSHVYWYRQLPEEGLKFMVYLQKENIIDESGMPKERFSAEFPKEGPSILRIQQVVRGDSAAYFCASSPPGTGGEQYFGPGTRLTVT.

The CDR3 DNA is TGTGCCATCAGTGGGAGGGGGCGTCATAGCACAGATACGCAGTATTTT. It translates to CAISGRGRHSTDTQYF. The genes are TRBV10-3 and TRBJ2-3, with TRBD1 as a possible D gene (7 bases). The germline gives CDR1 ENHRY, CDR2 SYGVKD. Trimming removed 4 bases at V and 0 bases at J, with 14 bases between. The CDR3 totals 16 residues.

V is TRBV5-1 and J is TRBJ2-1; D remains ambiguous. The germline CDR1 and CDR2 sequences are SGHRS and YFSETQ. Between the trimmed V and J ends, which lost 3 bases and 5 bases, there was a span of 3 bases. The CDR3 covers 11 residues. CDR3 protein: CASSSNNEQFF. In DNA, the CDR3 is TGCGCCAGCAGCTCGAACAATGAGCAGTTCTTC.

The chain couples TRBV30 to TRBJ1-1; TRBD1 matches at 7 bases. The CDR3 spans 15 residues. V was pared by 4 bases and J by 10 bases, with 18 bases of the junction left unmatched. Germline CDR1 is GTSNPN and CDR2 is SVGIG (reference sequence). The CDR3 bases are TGTGCCTGGAATAAGGGAGAGCGAGACAGGGTGTCAGCTTTCTTT. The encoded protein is CAWNKGERDRVSAFF.

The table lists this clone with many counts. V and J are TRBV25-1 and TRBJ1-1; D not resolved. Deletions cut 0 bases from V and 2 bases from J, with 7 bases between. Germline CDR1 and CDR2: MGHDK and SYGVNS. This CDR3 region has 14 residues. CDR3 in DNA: TGTGCCAGCAGTGAATATACGGATAACACTGAAGCTTTCTTT. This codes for CASSEYTDNTEAFF.

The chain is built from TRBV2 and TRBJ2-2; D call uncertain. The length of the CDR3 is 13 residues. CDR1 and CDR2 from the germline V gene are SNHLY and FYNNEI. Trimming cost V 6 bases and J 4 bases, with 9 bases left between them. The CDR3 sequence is CASSTISTGELFF. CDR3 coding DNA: TGTGCCAGCAGCACGATTTCCACCGGGGAGCTGTTTTTT. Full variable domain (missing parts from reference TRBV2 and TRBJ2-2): EPEVTQTPSHQVTQMGQEVILRCVPISNHLYFYWYRQILGQKVEFLVSFYNNEISEKSEIFDDQFSVERPDGSNFTLKIRSTKLEDSAMYFCASSTISTGELFFGEGSRLTVL.

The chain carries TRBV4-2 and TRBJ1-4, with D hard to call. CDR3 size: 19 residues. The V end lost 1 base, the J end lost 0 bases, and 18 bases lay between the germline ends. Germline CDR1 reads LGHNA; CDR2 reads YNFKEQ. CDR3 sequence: CASSQGVGRIRSTNEKLFF. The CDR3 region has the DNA TGTGCCAGCAGCCAAGGGGTAGGGAGGATACGTTCAACTAATGAAAAACTGTTTTTT.

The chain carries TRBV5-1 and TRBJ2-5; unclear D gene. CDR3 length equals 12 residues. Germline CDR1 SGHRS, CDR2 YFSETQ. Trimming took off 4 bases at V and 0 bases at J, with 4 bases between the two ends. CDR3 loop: CASSGDQETQYF. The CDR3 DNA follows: TGCGCCAGCAGCGGGGACCAAGAGACCCAGTACTTC.

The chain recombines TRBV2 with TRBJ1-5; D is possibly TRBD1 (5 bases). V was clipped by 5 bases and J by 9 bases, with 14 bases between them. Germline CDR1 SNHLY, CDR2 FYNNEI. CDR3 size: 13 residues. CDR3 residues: CASSLRVLGPQHF. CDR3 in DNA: TGTGCCAGCAGTCTCAGGGTCTTAGGGCCCCAGCATTTT.

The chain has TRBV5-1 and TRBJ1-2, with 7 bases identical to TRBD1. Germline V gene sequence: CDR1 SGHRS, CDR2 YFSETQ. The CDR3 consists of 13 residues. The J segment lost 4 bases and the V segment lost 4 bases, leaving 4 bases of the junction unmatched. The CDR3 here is CASSPGQSYGYTF. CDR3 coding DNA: TGCGCCAGCAGCCCGGGACAGTCCTATGGCTACACCTTC.

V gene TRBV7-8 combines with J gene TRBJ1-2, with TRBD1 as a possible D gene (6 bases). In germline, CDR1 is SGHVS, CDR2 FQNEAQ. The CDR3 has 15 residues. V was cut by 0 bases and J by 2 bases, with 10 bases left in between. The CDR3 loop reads CASSLAQGINYGYTF. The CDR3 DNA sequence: TGTGCCAGCAGCTTAGCGCAGGGGATAAACTATGGCTACACCTTC.

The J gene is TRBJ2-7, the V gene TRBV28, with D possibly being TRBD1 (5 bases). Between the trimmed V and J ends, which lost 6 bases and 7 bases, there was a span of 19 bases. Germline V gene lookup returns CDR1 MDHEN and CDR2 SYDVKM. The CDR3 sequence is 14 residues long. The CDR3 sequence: CASRDQGAWGEQYF. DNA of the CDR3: TGTGCCAGCAGAGATCAAGGGGCTTGGGGTGAGCAGTACTTC. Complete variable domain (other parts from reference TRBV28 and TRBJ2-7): DVKVTQSSRYLVKRTGEKVFLECVQDMDHENMFWYRQDPGLGLRLIYFSYDVKMKEKGDIPEGYSVSREKKERFSLILESASTNQTSMYLCASRDQGAWGEQYFGPGTRLTVT.